Below, 17 T cell receptor beta chains from the same sample are listed, as sequenced in a study of Graves' ophthalmopathy and Graves' hyperthyroidism. From RNA, the CDR3 regions of TCR beta chains were amplified and sequenced. First-round RT-PCR used HTBI primers; second-round multiplex PCR followed. From the multiplex PCR reads, TCRdb called clonotypes with MiXCR, one entry per CDR3 protein. The sample has a few hundred thousand distinct CDR3 sequences, 17% seen once. The sequenced sample was peripheral blood. Receptor source: an adult woman with stable Graves' hyperthyroidism.

Many counts were recorded for this clonotype. The genes are TRBV7-8 and TRBJ1-2; 10 positions match TRBD1. Germline V gives CDR1 SGHVS, CDR2 FQNEAQ. This CDR3 contains 16 residues. V was clipped by 1 base and J by 8 bases; unmatched bases: 10. CDR3 coding DNA: TGTGCCAGCAGCTTAGGGATGGGACAGGGGATTTACGGCTACACCTTC. This codes for CASSLGMGQGIYGYTF. The full variable domain, in which reference TRBV7-8 and TRBJ1-2 provide the parts outside the CDR3, is GAGVSQSPRYKVAKRGQDVALRCDPISGHVSLFWYQQALGQGPEFLTYFQNEAQLDKSGLPSDRFFAERPEGSVSTLKIQRTQQEDSAVYLCASSLGMGQGIYGYTFGSGTRLTVV.

This chain links TRBV5-1 with TRBJ1-1, with D tentatively TRBD1 (6 bases). Trimming took off 0 bases at V and 6 bases at J, with 15 bases between the two ends. The CDR3 covers 15 residues. Germline V gene sequence: CDR1 SGHRS, CDR2 YFSETQ. The CDR3 reads CASSLGWGQYAEAFF. CDR3 sequence (DNA): TGCGCCAGCAGCTTGGGCTGGGGGCAGTATGCTGAAGCTTTCTTT.

The chain links TRBV6-2 or TRBV6-3 to TRBJ1-2; D is uncertain. The CDR3 runs 14 residues. The V and J ends lost 0 bases and 8 bases respectively, with 13 bases between them. CDR1 is MNHEY, CDR2 SVGEGT, per germline. The CDR3: CASSYSSRERGYTF. CDR3 in DNA: TGTGCCAGCAGTTACTCGTCGAGGGAGCGGGGCTACACCTTC.

This clonotype was counted at least ten times. The CDR3 nucleotides are TGTGCCAGCAGTTTAAGGCAGTTCAATCAGCCCCAGCATTTT. Amino acids: CASSLRQFNQPQHF. The chain carries TRBV28 and TRBJ1-5, with D hard to call. Looked up from germline, CDR1 is MDHEN and CDR2 is SYDVKM. This CDR3 is built from 14 residues. Trimming took off 2 bases at V and 3 bases at J, with 8 bases between the two ends.

The V gene is TRBV20-1, the J gene TRBJ2-4; D call uncertain. The germline V gene has CDR1 DFQATT and CDR2 SNEGSKA (reference sequence). The CDR3 is made up of 21 amino acids. V shed 0 bases and J shed 0 bases, with 27 bases lying between them. CDR3 sequence: CSARDLSGQAEWSLAKNIQYF. The CDR3 bases are TGCAGTGCTAGAGATCTCTCGGGCCAGGCGGAGTGGTCCCTAGCCAAAAACATTCAGTACTTC.

This clonotype has a count of ten or more. The chain uses TRBV6-1 and TRBJ1-5; D call uncertain. The CDR3 has 16 residues. The germline V gene encodes CDR1 MNHNS and CDR2 SASEGT. The V end was cut by 2 bases, the J end by 0 bases, with 11 bases between. CDR3: CASSESQTFSNQPQHF. CDR3 in DNA: TGTGCCAGCAGTGAATCGCAGACGTTTAGCAATCAGCCCCAGCATTTT.

This clonotype occurred many times. J is TRBJ2-5 and V is TRBV27; D uncertain. CDR3 length equals 13 residues. The ends were cut back, 5 bases at V and 13 bases at J, with 20 bases in the middle. CDR1 and CDR2 from the germline V gene are MNHEY and SMNVEV (reference sequence). CDR3 region: CASSAQAPGRMYF. The CDR3 region has the DNA TGTGCCAGCAGTGCCCAGGCCCCCGGACGCATGTACTTC.

Many counts were recorded for this clonotype. This chain's CDR3 is CASCPARGRGETQYF. As DNA, the CDR3 is TGCGCCAGCTGCCCGGCCAGGGGGCGCGGGGAGACCCAGTACTTC. V gene TRBV4-3 combines with J gene TRBJ2-5; TRBD1 matches at 8 bases. Germline CDR1 and CDR2: LGHNA and YSLEER. V gave up 8 bases and J gave up 5 bases; unmatched junction bases: 13. CDR3 length: 15 residues.

This clonotype has a count of ten or more. This chain connects TRBV28 to TRBJ2-7; 9 bases align to TRBD2. The CDR3 is made up of 14 amino acids. Germline assignment: CDR1 MDHEN and CDR2 SYDVKM. V lost 5 bases and J lost 3; bases outside the gene matches: 5. The CDR3, as DNA: TGTGCCAGCAGTCAATATAGCGGGAGCTACGAGCAGTACTTC. As protein: CASSQYSGSYEQYF.

This clonotype has ten or more counts. The rearrangement links TRBV11-2 to TRBJ1-6, with TRBD1 matching 12 bases. Germline V gives CDR1 SGHAT, CDR2 FQNNGV. The CDR3 has 16 amino acids. J was trimmed by 7 bases and V by 5 bases; bases with no gene match: 6. CDR3 coding DNA: TGTGCCAGCAGCCCGGCCGGGACAGGGGGCAATTCACCCCTCCACTTT. It codes for CASSPAGTGGNSPLHF. The full variable domain, rest sourced from reference TRBV11-2 and TRBJ1-6, is EAGVAQSPRYKIIEKRQSVAFWCNPISGHATLYWYQQILGQGPKLLIQFQNNGVVDDSQLPKDRFSAERLKGVDSTLKIQPAKLEDSAVYLCASSPAGTGGNSPLHFGNGTRLTVT.

In this sample, this clonotype turned up many times. This chain joins TRBV6-5 and TRBJ2-7, with D perhaps TRBD1 (6 bases). The V gene lost 0 bases and the J gene lost 1 base, with 13 bases spanning the gap. The CDR3 is 16 amino acids. Per the germline V gene, CDR1 is MNHEY and CDR2 is SVGAGI. CDR3 loop: CASSYSTGQPSYEQYF. The CDR3 nucleotides read TGTGCCAGCAGTTACTCGACTGGACAGCCTTCCTACGAGCAGTACTTC.

At least ten counts were recorded for this clonotype. This chain joins TRBV29-1 and TRBJ2-2, with D possibly matching TRBD2 (5 bases). V shed 5 bases and J shed 3 bases, with 7 bases lying between them. This CDR3 is 12 amino acids long. Per germline, CDR1 SQVTM and CDR2 ANQGSEA. CDR3 residues: CSVRTYTGELFF. Here the CDR3 DNA reads TGCAGCGTTAGGACTTACACCGGGGAGCTGTTTTTT.

The chain links TRBV27 to TRBJ2-7; 7 positions match TRBD2. The CDR3 has 14 amino acids. J lost 6 bases, V lost 7 bases, and 12 bases had no gene match. The V gene's germline CDR1 is MNHEY and CDR2 SMNVEV (reference sequence). CDR3 loop: CASNTREASPEQYF. CDR3 sequence (DNA): TGTGCCAGCAACACCCGGGAGGCTAGTCCCGAGCAGTACTTC.

This clonotype was recorded at least ten times. The chain couples TRBV6-5 to TRBJ1-1; D may be TRBD1 (6 bases). V was shortened by 5 bases and J by 0 bases, with 13 bases between the two germline ends. The CDR3 extends over 15 amino acids. Per germline, CDR1 MNHEY and CDR2 SVGAGI. Here the CDR3 reads CASSRTALMNTEAFF. As DNA, the CDR3 is TGTGCCAGCAGTCGGACAGCGTTGATGAACACTGAAGCTTTCTTT.

The chain joins TRBV5-1 to TRBJ2-3, with TRBD1 matching over 10 bases. J lost 6 bases, V lost 3 bases, and 7 bases had no gene match. The length of the CDR3 is 15 residues. Germline assignment: CDR1 SGHRS and CDR2 YFSETQ. The CDR3 loop reads CASSSGQGERDTQYF. CDR3 nucleotide sequence: TGCGCCAGCAGCTCCGGACAGGGGGAAAGGGATACGCAGTATTTT.

This clonotype has a count of ten or more. V gene TRBV6-2 or TRBV6-3 combines with J gene TRBJ2-7, with 10 bases that match TRBD2. Germline lookup yields CDR1 MNHEY and CDR2 SVGEGT. CDR3 size: 18 residues. The trim removed 0 bases at V and 2 bases at J, leaving 10 bases unmatched. DNA of the CDR3: TGTGCCAGCAGTTACTCCCCTGTCGTAGCGGGAGGACCCTACGAGCAGTACTTC. As protein: CASSYSPVVAGGPYEQYF.

Many counts were recorded for this clonotype. The gene calls are TRBV7-6 and TRBJ1-5, with D hard to call. V was trimmed by 1 base and J by 6 bases, leaving 7 bases between them. From germline, CDR1 is SGHVS and CDR2 FNYEAQ. The CDR3 spans 13 residues. CDR3 sequence (DNA): TGTGCCAGCAGCTTAGGTCCAGCTCAGCCCCAGCATTTT. Encoded protein: CASSLGPAQPQHF. Looking up the rest from reference TRBV7-6 and TRBJ1-5 gives the full variable domain: GAGVSQSPRYKVTKRGQDVALRCDPISGHVSLYWYRQALGQGPEFLTYFNYEAQQDKSGLPNDRFSAERPEGSISTLTIQRTEQRDSAMYRCASSLGPAQPQHFGDGTRLSIL.